A single sample gave rise to the 7 T cell receptor beta chains below, sequenced in a study of long-term antiretroviral therapy in people with HIV. Running of the v3.0 immunoSEQ assay took place at survey level. Repertoires were generated with immunoSEQ multiplex PCR, while TCRdb's copy carries only in-frame clones and drops some. In the table there are over 25,000 clones, 90% to 97% of which are singletons. This sample comprised unsorted PBMCs, obtained 6.6 years after starting antiretroviral therapy. Every receptor here comes from a man aged 30 to 39 with HIV.

In DNA form, the CDR3 reads TGTGCCAGCAGCCCCACAGGGGGACCTCACAATGAGCAGTTCTTC. Protein: CASSPTGGPHNEQFF. The genes are TRBV7-9 and TRBJ2-1; TRBD1 matches at 8 bases. Germline V lookup: CDR1 SEHNR, CDR2 FQNEAQ (reference sequence). With V trimmed by 5 bases and J by 5 bases, 8 bases remained unmatched. The CDR3 length is 15 residues.

The V call is TRBV19, the J call TRBJ1-3; D is possibly TRBD1 (6 bases). Germline loops: CDR1 LNHDA, CDR2 SQIVND (reference sequence). CDR3 length: 14 residues. V lost 7 bases and J lost 1, with 11 bases in between. CDR3 nucleotides: TGTGCCAGTATGGGGGCGGGTTCTGGAAACACCATATATTTT. Its protein is CASMGAGSGNTIYF.

The chain links TRBV11-2 to TRBJ2-7, with D unresolved. CDR3 length equals 14 residues. The V and J ends lost 5 bases and 3 bases respectively, with 14 bases between them. Germline assignment: CDR1 SGHAT and CDR2 FQNNGV. CDR3 sequence (DNA): TGTGCCAGCAGCCCGAGTCCAGGCCGCTACGAGCAGTACTTC. This encodes CASSPSPGRYEQYF.

V is TRBV25-1 and J is TRBJ2-5, with D tentatively TRBD1 or TRBD2 (5 bases each). Germline CDR1 MGHDK, CDR2 SYGVNS. Trimming pared 1 base from V and 5 bases from J, leaving 17 bases between. The CDR3 has 16 residues. CDR3 loop: CASSEFGSRWGETQYF. As DNA, the CDR3 is TGTGCCAGCAGTGAATTTGGGAGCAGGTGGGGGGAGACCCAGTACTTC.

The J gene is TRBJ1-2, the V gene TRBV30, with TRBD1 matching over 8 bases. The length of the CDR3 is 10 residues. Germline assignment: CDR1 GTSNPN and CDR2 SVGIG (reference sequence). CDR3 protein: CAFDRGGYTF. CDR3 DNA sequence: TGTGCTTTTGACAGGGGAGGCTACACCTTC.

The chain links TRBV5-8 to TRBJ2-3; D is tentatively TRBD1 or TRBD2 (5 bases each). CDR3 size: 13 residues. V was shortened by 4 bases and J by 6 bases, with 12 bases between the two germline ends. Per germline, CDR1 SGHTS and CDR2 YDEGEE. CDR3 nucleotide sequence: TGTGCCAGCAGCCGGGACCGCAGGGATACGCAGTATTTT. Amino acid sequence: CASSRDRRDTQYF.

The rearrangement joins TRBV6-6 to TRBJ1-3, with TRBD1 matching over 9 bases. The CDR3 is made up of 10 amino acids. Trimming removed 5 bases from V and 14 bases from J; junction bases left unmatched: 1. Germline CDR1 and CDR2: MNHNY and SVGAGI (reference sequence). The CDR3 nucleotides read TGTGCCAGCAGTCGGGACAGGGTATATTTT. Amino acid sequence: CASSRDRVYF.